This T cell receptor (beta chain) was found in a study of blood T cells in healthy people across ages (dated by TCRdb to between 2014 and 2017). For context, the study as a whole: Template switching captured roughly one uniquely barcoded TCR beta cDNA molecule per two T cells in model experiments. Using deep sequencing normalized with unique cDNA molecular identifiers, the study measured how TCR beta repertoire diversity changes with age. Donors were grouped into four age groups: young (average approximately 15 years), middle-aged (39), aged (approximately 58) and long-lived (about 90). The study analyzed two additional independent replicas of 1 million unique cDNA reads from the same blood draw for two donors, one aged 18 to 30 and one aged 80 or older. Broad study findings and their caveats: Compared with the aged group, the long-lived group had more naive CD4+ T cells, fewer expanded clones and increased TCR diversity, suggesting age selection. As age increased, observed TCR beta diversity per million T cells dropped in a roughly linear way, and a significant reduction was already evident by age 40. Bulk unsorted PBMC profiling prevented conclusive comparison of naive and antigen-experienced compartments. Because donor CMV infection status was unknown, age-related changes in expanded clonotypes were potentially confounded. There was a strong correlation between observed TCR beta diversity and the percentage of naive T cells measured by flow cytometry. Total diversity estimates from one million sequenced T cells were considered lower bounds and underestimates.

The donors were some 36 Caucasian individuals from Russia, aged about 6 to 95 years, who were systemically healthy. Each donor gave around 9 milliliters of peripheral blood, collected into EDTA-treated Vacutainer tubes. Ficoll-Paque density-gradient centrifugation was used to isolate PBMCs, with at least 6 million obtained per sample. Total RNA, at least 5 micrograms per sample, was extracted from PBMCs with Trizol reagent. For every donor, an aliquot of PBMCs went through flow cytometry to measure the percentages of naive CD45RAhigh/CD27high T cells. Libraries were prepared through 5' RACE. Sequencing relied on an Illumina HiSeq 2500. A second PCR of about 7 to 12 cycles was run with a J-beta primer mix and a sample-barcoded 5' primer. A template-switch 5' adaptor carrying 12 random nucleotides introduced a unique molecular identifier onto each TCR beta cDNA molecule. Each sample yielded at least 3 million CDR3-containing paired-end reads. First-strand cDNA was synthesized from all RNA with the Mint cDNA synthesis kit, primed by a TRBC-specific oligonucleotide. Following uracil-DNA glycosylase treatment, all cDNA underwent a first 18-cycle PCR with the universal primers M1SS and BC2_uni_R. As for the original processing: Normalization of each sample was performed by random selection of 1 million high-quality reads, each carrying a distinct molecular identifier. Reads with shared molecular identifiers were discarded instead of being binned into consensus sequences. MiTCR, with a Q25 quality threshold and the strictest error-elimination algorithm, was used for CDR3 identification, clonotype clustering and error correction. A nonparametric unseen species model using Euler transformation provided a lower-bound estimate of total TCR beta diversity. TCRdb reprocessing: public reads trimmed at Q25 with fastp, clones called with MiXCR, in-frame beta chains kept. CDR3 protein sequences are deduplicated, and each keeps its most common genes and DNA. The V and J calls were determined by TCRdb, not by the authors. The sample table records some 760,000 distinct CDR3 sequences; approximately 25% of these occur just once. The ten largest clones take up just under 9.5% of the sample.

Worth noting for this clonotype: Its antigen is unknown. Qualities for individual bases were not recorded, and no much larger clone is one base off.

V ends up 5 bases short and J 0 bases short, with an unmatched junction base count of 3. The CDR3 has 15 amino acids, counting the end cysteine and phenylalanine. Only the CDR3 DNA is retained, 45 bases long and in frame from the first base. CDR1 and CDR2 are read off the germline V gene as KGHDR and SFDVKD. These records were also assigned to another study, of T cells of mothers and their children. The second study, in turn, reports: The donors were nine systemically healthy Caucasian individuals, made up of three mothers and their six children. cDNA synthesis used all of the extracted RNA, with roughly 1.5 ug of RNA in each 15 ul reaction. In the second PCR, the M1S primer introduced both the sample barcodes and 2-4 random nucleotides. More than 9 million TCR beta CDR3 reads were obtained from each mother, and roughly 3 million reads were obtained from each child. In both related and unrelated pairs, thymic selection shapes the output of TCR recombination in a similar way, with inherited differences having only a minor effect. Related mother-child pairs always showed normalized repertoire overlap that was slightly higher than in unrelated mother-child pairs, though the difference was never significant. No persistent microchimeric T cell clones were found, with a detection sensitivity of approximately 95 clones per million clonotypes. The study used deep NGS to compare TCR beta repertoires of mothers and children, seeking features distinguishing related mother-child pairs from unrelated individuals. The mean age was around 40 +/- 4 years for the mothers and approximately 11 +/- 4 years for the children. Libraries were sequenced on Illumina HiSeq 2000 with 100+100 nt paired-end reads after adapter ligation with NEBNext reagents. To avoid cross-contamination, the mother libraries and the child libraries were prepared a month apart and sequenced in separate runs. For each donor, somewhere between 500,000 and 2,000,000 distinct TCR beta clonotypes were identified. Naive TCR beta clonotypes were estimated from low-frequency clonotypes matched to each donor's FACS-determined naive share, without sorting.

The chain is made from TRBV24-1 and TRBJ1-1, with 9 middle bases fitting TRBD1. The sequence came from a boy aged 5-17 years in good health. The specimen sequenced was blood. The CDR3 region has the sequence CATSGGQGMNTEAFF. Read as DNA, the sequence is TGTGCCACCAGTGGTGGACAGGGGATGAACACTGAAGCTTTCTTT.